The T cell receptor (beta chain) under discussion was sequenced for a study of cytomegalovirus exposure and HLA in healthy donors. As regards this clone: Its cognate antigen is unknown.

This PCR relied on a set of 60 Vbeta primers and 13 Jbeta primers. Using immunoSEQ multiplex PCR, the repertoire was profiled, and TCRdb retains in-frame clones only, with some absent. The sample lists under 120,000 clones; roughly 78% were seen once. In germline, CDR1 is SGHRS, CDR2 YFSETQ. V shed 0 bases, J shed 8 bases, and the junction held 10 bases outside the gene matches. This CDR3 contains 16 residues. The study's findings and limits: Most subjects' HLA-A and HLA-B alleles were reportedly predicted from TCR beta sequences. Being productive about 90% or about 30% of the time was typical of most TCR beta V segments in an earlier analysis.

The sequenced sample was PBMCs. The chain couples TRBV5-1 to TRBJ1-2, with 10 nucleotides matching TRBD1. The receptor comes from a woman in her thirties or forties in good health and CMV-seronegative. This CDR3 reads CASSLGQGAPTEGYTF. As DNA, the CDR3 is TGCGCCAGCAGCTTGGGACAGGGGGCCCCCACCGAGGGCTACACCTTC.